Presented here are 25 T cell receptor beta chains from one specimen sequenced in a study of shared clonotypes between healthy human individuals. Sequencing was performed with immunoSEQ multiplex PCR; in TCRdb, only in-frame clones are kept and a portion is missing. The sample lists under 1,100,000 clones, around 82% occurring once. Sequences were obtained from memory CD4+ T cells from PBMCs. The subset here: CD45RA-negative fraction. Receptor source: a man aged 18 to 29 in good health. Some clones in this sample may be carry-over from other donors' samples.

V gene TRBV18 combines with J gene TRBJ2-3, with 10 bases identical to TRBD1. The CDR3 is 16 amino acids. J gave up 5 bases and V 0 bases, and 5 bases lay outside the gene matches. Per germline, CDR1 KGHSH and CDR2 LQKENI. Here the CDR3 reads CASSPPTGGSKDTQYF. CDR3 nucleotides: TGTGCCAGCTCACCACCGACAGGGGGCTCGAAAGATACGCAGTATTTT.

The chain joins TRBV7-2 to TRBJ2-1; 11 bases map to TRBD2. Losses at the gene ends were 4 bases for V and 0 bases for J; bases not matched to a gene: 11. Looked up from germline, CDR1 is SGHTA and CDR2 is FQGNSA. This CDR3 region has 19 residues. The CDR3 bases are TGTGCCAGCAGCTCGCCGACTAGCGGGGCCCAAAGCTCCTACAATGAGCAGTTCTTC. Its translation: CASSSPTSGAQSSYNEQFF.

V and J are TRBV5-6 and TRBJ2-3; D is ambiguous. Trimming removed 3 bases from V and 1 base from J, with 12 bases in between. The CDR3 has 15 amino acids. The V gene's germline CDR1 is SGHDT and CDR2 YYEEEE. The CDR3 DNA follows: TGTGCCAGCAGCTCTGGGTACACCCGCACAGATACGCAGTATTTT. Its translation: CASSSGYTRTDTQYF.

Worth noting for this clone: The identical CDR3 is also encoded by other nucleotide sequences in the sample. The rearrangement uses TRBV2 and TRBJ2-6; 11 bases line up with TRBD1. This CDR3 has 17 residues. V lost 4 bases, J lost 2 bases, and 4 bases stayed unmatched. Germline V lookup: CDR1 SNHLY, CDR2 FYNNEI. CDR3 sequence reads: CASSARTGGAGANVLTF. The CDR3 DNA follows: TGTGCCAGCAGTGCCCGGACAGGGGGCGCTGGGGCCAACGTCCTGACTTTC.

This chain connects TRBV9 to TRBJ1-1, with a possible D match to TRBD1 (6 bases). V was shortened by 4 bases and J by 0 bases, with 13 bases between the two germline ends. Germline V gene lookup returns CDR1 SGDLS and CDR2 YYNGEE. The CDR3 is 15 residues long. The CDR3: CASSLGGVMNTEAFF. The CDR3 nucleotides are TGTGCCAGCAGCCTAGGGGGAGTCATGAACACTGAAGCTTTCTTT. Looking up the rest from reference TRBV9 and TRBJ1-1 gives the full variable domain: DSGVTQTPKHLITATGQRVTLRCSPRSGDLSVYWYQQSLDQGLQFLIQYYNGEERAKGNILERFSAQQFPDLHSELNLSSLELGDSALYFCASSLGGVMNTEAFFGQGTRLTVV.

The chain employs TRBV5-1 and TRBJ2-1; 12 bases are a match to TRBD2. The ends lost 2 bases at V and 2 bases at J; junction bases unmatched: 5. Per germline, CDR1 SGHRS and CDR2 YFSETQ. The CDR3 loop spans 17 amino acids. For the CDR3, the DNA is TGCGCCAGCAGCTTTACGACTAGCGGGAGCCCCTACAATGAGCAGTTCTTC. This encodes CASSFTTSGSPYNEQFF.

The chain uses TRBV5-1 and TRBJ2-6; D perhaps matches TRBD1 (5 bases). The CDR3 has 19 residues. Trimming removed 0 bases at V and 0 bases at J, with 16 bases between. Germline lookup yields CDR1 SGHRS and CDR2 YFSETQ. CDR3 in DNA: TGCGCCAGCAGCTTGGGGGCAGGGATTGGTTCCTCTGGGGCCAACGTCCTGACTTTC. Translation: CASSLGAGIGSSGANVLTF.

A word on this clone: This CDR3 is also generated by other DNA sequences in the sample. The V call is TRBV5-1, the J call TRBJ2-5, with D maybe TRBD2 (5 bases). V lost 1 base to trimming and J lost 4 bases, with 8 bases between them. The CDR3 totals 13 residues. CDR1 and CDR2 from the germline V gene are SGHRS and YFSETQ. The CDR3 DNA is TGCGCCAGCAGCTTGTATCGGGGAGAGACCCAGTACTTC. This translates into CASSLYRGETQYF.

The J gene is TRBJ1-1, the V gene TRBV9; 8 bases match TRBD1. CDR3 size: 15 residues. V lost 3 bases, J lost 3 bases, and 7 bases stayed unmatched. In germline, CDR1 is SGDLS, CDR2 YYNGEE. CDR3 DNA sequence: TGTGCCAGCAGCGCGCGACAGGGGACTTACACTGAAGCTTTCTTT. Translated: CASSARQGTYTEAFF.

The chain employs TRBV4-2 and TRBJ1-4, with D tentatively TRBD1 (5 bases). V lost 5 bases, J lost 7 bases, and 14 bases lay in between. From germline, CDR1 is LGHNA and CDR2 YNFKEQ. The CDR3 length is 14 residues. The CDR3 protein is CASSFAPRGEKLFF. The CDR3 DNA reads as TGTGCCAGCAGCTTTGCCCCGAGGGGTGAAAAACTGTTTTTT.

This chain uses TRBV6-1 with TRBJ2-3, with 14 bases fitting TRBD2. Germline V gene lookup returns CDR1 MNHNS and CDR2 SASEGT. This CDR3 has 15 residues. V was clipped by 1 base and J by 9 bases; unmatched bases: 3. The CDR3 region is CASSEEGLAGVTQYF. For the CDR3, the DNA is TGTGCCAGCAGTGAAGAGGGACTAGCGGGAGTGACGCAGTATTTT.

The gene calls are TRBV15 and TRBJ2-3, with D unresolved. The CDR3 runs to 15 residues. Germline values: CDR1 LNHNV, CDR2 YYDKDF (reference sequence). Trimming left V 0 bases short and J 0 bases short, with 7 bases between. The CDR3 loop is CATSRDRTSTDTQYF. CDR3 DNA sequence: TGTGCCACCAGCAGAGATAGGACGAGCACAGATACGCAGTATTTT. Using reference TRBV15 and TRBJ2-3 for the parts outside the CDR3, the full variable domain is DAMVIQNPRYQVTQFGKPVTLSCSQTLNHNVMYWYQQKSSQAPKLLFHYYDKDFNNEADTPDNFQSRRPNTSFCFLDIRSPGLGDTAMYLCATSRDRTSTDTQYFGPGTRLTVL.

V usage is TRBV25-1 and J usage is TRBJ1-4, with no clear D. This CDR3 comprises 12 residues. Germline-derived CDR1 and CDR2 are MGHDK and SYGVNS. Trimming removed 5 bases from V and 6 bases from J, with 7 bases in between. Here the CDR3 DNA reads TGTGCCAGCAGTACCCGATATGAAAAACTGTTTTTT. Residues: CASSTRYEKLFF. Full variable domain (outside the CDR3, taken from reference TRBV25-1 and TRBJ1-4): EADIYQTPRYLVIGTGKKITLECSQTMGHDKMYWYQQDPGMELHLIHYSYGVNSTEKGDLSSESTVSRIRTEHFPLTLESARPSHTSQYLCASSTRYEKLFFGSGTQLSVL.

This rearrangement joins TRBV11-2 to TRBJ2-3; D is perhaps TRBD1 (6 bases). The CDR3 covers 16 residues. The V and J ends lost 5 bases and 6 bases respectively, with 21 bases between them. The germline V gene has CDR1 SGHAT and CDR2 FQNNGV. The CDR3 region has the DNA TGTGCCAGCAGCGCCCAGCGGAAAGGGGGTCTCGATACGCAGTATTTT. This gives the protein CASSAQRKGGLDTQYF.

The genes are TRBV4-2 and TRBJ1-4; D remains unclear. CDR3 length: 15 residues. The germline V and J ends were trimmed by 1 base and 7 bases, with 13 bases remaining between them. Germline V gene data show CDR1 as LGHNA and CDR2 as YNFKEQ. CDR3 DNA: TGTGCCAGCAGCCAAGGAACTCTCCGTATTGAAAAACTGTTTTTT. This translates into CASSQGTLRIEKLFF.

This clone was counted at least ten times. CDR3: CASSEVNAGVSDTQYF. CDR3 DNA: TGCGCCAGCAGTGAGGTTAACGCGGGAGTGTCAGATACGCAGTATTTT. The chain links TRBV10-1 to TRBJ2-3; 7 bases align to TRBD2. Germline lookup yields CDR1 WNHNN and CDR2 SYGVQD (reference sequence). Trimming at V came to 2 bases and at J to 4 bases, leaving 9 bases not matched to a gene. This CDR3 contains 16 residues.

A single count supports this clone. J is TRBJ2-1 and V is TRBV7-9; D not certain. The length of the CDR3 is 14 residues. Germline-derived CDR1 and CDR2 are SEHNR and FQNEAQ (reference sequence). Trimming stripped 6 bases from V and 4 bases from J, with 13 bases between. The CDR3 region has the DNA TGTGCCAGCAGTCCGCACTATGAGTACAATGAGCAGTTCTTC. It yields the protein CASSPHYEYNEQFF.

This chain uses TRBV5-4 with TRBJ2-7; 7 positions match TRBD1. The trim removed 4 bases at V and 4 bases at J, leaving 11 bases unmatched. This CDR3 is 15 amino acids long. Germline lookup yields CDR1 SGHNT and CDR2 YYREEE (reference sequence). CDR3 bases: TGTGCCAGCAGCCCAACAGGGGTTTCCGGGTACGAGCAGTACTTC. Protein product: CASSPTGVSGYEQYF.

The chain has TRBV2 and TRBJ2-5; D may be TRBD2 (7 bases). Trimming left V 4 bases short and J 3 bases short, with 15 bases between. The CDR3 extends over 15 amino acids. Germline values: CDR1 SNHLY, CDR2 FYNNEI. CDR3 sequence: CASSGRRGGEETQYF. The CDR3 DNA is TGTGCCAGCAGTGGGCGTAGGGGGGGCGAAGAGACCCAGTACTTC.

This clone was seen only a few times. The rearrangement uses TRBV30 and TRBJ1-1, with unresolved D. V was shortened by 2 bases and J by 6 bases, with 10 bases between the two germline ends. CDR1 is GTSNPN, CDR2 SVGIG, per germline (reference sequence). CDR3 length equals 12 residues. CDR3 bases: TGTGCCTGGAGTCCTAGGGTGGCTGAAGCTTTCTTT. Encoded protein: CAWSPRVAEAFF.

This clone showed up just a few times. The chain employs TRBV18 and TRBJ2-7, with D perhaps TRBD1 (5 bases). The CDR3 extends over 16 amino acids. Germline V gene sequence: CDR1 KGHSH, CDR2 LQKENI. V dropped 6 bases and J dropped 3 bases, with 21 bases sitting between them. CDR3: CASSYTTGPSLYEQYF. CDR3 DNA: TGTGCCAGCTCTTACACAACAGGTCCATCCCTCTACGAGCAGTACTTC.

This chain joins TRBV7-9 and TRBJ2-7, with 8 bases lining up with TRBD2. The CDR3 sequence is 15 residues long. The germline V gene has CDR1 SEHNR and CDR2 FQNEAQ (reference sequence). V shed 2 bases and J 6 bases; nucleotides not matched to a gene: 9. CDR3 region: CASSLSGGRRGEQYF. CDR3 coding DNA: TGTGCCAGCAGCTTAAGTGGCGGGAGGAGAGGCGAGCAGTACTTC.

The CDR3 loop reads CASSIHGTAAYEQYF. CDR3 bases: TGTGCCAGCAGCATACACGGGACAGCCGCCTACGAGCAGTACTTC. V is TRBV28 and J is TRBJ2-7, with 7 nucleotides matching TRBD1. The ends lost 6 bases at V and 2 bases at J; junction bases unmatched: 10. The V gene's germline CDR1 is MDHEN and CDR2 SYDVKM. This CDR3 has 15 amino acids.

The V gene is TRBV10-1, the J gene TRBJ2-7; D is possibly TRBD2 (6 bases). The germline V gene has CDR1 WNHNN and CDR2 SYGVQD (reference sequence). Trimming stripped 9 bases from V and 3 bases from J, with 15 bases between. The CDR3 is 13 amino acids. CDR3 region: CARAGLVNYEQYF. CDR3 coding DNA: TGCGCCAGGGCGGGGCTAGTCAACTACGAGCAGTACTTC.

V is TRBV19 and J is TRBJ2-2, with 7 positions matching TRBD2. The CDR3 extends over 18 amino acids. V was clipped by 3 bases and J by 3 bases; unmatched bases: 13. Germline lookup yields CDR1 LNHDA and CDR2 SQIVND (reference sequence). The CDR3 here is CASSMGWRESPDTGELFF. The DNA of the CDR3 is TGTGCCAGTAGTATGGGATGGCGGGAGAGCCCCGACACCGGGGAGCTGTTTTTT.